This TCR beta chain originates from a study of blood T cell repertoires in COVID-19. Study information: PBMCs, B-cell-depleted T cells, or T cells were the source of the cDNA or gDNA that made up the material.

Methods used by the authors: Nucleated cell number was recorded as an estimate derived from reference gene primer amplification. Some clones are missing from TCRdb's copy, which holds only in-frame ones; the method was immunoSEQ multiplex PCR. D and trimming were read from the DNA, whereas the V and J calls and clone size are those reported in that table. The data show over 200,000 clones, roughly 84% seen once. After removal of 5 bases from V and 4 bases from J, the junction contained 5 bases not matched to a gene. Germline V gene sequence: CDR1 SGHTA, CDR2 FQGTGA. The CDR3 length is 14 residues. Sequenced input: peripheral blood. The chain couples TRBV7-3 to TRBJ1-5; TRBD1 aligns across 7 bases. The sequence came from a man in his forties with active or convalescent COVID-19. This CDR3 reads CASSPDRRNQPQHF. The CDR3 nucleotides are TGTGCCAGCAGCCCGGACAGGCGTAATCAGCCCCAGCATTTT.